The 13 T cell receptor beta chains listed next were all sequenced from one sample in a study of cytomegalovirus exposure and HLA in healthy donors (dated by TCRdb to 2016 to 2017). To prepare the library, the immunoSEQ multiplex PCR assay was applied. A mixture of 60 forward primers for TCR Vbeta segments and 13 reverse primers for TCR Jbeta segments was used in the multiplex PCR. The source is immuneACCESS, and TCRdb retained only in-frame sequences with V and J called. Part of the clones is not carried over; for the studies checked, unresolved V genes explain less than half of this, and the remainder is unexplained. The sample contains fewer than 200,000 clones, roughly two thirds of them found a single time. The ten largest account for 2.5% to 3% of the sample. Input material: PBMCs. All receptors derive from a woman in her 40s in good health and CMV-seropositive.

This chain connects TRBV11-2 to TRBJ1-5, with 7 bases matching TRBD1. V lost 2 bases to trimming and J lost 7 bases; unmatched junction nucleotides: 11. The germline CDR1 and CDR2 sequences are SGHAT and FQNNGV. The CDR3 is 16 amino acids. CDR3: CASSLLPRGYGQPQHF. The CDR3, as DNA: TGTGCCAGCAGCTTATTGCCCAGGGGGTATGGGCAGCCCCAGCATTTT.

This clone has more than one count but fewer than ten. The V and J genes are TRBV7-3 and TRBJ2-5; 9 bases are shared with TRBD1. The CDR3 extends over 14 amino acids. V gave up 5 bases and J gave up 5 bases; unmatched junction bases: 6. Germline lookup yields CDR1 SGHTA and CDR2 FQGTGA. DNA of the CDR3: TGTGCCAGCAGCACAGGACAGGGGACCGAGACCCAGTACTTC. Encoded protein: CASSTGQGTETQYF. The full variable domain, in which reference TRBV7-3 and TRBJ2-5 provide the parts outside the CDR3, is GAGVSQTPSNKVTEKGKYVELRCDPISGHTALYWYRQSLGQGPEFLIYFQGTGAADDSGLPNDRFFAVRPEGSVSTLKIQRTERGDSAVYLCASSTGQGTETQYFGPGTRLLVL.

The rearrangement uses TRBV11-2 and TRBJ1-4; a weak D match, TRBD1 (5 bases). Germline V gives CDR1 SGHAT, CDR2 FQNNGV. V was trimmed by 2 bases and J by 5 bases, leaving 9 bases between them. This CDR3 contains 14 residues. CDR3 DNA sequence: TGTGCCAGCAGCTTATGGGCAGGGAATGAAAAACTGTTTTTT. This gives the protein CASSLWAGNEKLFF.

The CDR3 DNA follows: TGTGCCAGCAGCCACGCGGGACAGATTAATTCACCCCTCCACTTT. Residues: CASSHAGQINSPLHF. This chain joins TRBV7-2 and TRBJ1-6; 7 nucleotides align to TRBD1. J was trimmed by 6 bases and V by 5 bases; bases with no gene match: 7. The CDR3 is 15 residues long. From germline, CDR1 is SGHTA and CDR2 FQGNSA.

The chain couples TRBV13 to TRBJ2-7, with TRBD1 matching 7 bases. This CDR3 comprises 14 residues. Losses at the gene ends were 5 bases for V and 2 bases for J; bases not matched to a gene: 6. From germline, CDR1 is PRHDT and CDR2 FYEKMQ (reference sequence). The CDR3 DNA follows: TGTGCCAGCAGCAAGGGACAGATTGCCTACGAGCAGTACTTC. Its translation is CASSKGQIAYEQYF.

The V call is TRBV7-2, the J call TRBJ2-2; D perhaps matches TRBD1 (5 bases). Germline CDR1 SGHTA, CDR2 FQGNSA. This CDR3 comprises 16 residues. Between the trimmed V and J ends, which lost 5 bases and 4 bases, there was a span of 17 bases. The DNA for the CDR3 is TGTGCCAGCAGCCAGAGGCGCAGGGAAAGCACCGGGGAGCTGTTTTTT. Its protein product is CASSQRRRESTGELFF.

CDR3 protein: CASSEFRGNYGYTF. The CDR3 DNA is TGTGCCAGCAGTGAGTTTAGGGGTAACTATGGCTACACCTTC. The chain is built from TRBV2 and TRBJ1-2; D may be TRBD1 (5 bases). The CDR3 is made up of 14 amino acids. From germline, CDR1 is SNHLY and CDR2 FYNNEI. Trimming removed 3 bases at V and 1 base at J, with 9 bases between. The full variable domain, with the rest looked up from reference TRBV2 and TRBJ1-2, is EPEVTQTPSHQVTQMGQEVILRCVPISNHLYFYWYRQILGQKVEFLVSFYNNEISEKSEIFDDQFSVERPDGSNFTLKIRSTKLEDSAMYFCASSEFRGNYGYTFGSGTRLTVV.

The V gene is TRBV18, the J gene TRBJ2-2; 9 nucleotides match TRBD2. Losses at the gene ends were 6 bases for V and 3 bases for J; bases not matched to a gene: 5. The CDR3 has 15 amino acids. CDR1 KGHSH and CDR2 LQKENI come from the germline V gene. DNA for the CDR3: TGTGCCAGCTCCCTGGGACTAGCTGACACCGGGGAGCTGTTTTTT. Its translation is CASSLGLADTGELFF.

The chain has TRBV9 and TRBJ2-1, with D tentatively TRBD1 (7 bases). The CDR3 totals 15 residues. Trimming pared 0 bases from V and 3 bases from J, leaving 10 bases between. Germline assignment: CDR1 SGDLS and CDR2 YYNGEE. CDR3 in DNA: TGTGCCAGCAGCGTAGACCAGGGGGGCTACAATGAGCAGTTCTTC. It is translated as CASSVDQGGYNEQFF.

V gene TRBV9 combines with J gene TRBJ1-4, with D possibly being TRBD1 (6 bases). The CDR3 has 14 amino acids. Trimming took off 3 bases at V and 8 bases at J, with 14 bases between the two ends. Germline assignment: CDR1 SGDLS and CDR2 YYNGEE. This CDR3 is CASSAGVYGEKLFF. CDR3 nucleotides: TGTGCCAGCAGCGCAGGGGTGTATGGGGAAAAACTGTTTTTT.

This rearrangement joins TRBV15 to TRBJ2-5, with D perhaps matching TRBD2 (6 bases). Germline CDR1 reads LNHNV; CDR2 reads YYDKDF (reference sequence). The CDR3 totals 14 residues. V lost 0 bases and J 5 bases, leaving 10 bases between the germline ends. As DNA, the CDR3 is TGTGCCACCAGCAGAGATCGAGGGAGGGAGACCCAGTACTTC. Translating gives CATSRDRGRETQYF. Full variable domain (rest looked up from reference TRBV15 and TRBJ2-5): DAMVIQNPRYQVTQFGKPVTLSCSQTLNHNVMYWYQQKSSQAPKLLFHYYDKDFNNEADTPDNFQSRRPNTSFCFLDIRSPGLGDTAMYLCATSRDRGRETQYFGPGTRLLVL.

This clone was recorded once. The chain recombines TRBV27 with TRBJ1-3; 7 nucleotides agree with TRBD1. The germline V gene encodes CDR1 MNHEY and CDR2 SMNVEV (reference sequence). The V and J ends lost 5 bases and 4 bases, in that order; junction bases with no gene match: 8. The CDR3 is 15 amino acids. Written as DNA, the CDR3 is TGTGCCAGCAGTGCTACGACAGGGTTCGGAAACACCATATATTTT. It encodes CASSATTGFGNTIYF.

This clone was seen a handful of times. The chain employs TRBV9 and TRBJ1-1; a weak D match, TRBD1 (6 bases). This CDR3 comprises 14 residues. V gave up 2 bases and J gave up 0 bases, with 8 bases separating them. Germline V gene data show CDR1 as SGDLS and CDR2 as YYNGEE. The chain's CDR3 is CASSVDSLNTEAFF. CDR3 bases: TGTGCCAGCAGCGTGGACAGCCTGAACACTGAAGCTTTCTTT.